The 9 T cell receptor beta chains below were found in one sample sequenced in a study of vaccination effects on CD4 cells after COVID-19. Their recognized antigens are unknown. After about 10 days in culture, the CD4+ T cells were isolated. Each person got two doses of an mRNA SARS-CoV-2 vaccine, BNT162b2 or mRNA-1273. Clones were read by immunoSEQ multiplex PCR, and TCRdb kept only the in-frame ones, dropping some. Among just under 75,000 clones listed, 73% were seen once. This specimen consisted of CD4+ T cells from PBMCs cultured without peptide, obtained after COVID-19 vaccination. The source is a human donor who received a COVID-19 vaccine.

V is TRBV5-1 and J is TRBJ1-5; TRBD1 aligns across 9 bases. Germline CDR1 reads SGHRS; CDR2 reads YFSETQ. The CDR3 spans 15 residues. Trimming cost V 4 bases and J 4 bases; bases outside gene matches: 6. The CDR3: CASSEGQGTNQPQHF. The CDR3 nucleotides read TGCGCCAGCAGCGAAGGACAGGGGACAAATCAGCCCCAGCATTTT. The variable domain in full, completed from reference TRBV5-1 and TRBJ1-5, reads KAGVTQTPRYLIKTRGQQVTLSCSPISGHRSVSWYQQTPGQGLQFLFEYFSETQRNKGNFPGRFSGRQFSNSRSEMNVSTLELGDSALYLCASSEGQGTNQPQHFGDGTRLSIL.

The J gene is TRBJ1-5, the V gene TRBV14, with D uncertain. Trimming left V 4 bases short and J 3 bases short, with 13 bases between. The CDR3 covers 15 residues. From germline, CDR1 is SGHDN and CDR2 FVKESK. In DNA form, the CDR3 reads TGTGCCAGCAGCCTCTCAGGCAGCTACAATCAGCCCCAGCATTTT. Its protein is CASSLSGSYNQPQHF.

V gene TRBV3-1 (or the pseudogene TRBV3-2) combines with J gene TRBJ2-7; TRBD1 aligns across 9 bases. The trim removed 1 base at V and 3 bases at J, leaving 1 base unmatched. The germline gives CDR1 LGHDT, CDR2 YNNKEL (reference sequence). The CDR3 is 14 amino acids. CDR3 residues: CASSQGQGGYEQYV. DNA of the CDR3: TGTGCCAGCAGCCAAGGACAGGGGGGCTACGAGCAGTACGTC.

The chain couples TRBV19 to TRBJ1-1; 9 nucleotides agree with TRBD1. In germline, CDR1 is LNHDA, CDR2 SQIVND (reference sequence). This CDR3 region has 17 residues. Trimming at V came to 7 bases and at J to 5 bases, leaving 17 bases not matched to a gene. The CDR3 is CASTPIDGTGLRTEAFF. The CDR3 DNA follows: TGTGCCAGTACCCCTATAGACGGGACAGGGTTGAGGACTGAAGCTTTCTTT. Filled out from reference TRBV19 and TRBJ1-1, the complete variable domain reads DGGITQSPKYLFRKEGQNVTLSCEQNLNHDAMYWYRQDPGQGLRLIYYSQIVNDFQKGDIAEGYSVSREKKESFPLTVTSAQKNPTAFYLCASTPIDGTGLRTEAFFGQGTRLTVV.

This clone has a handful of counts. The CDR3 DNA is TGTGCCAGCAGTGAATCACAGGGTTGGACTGAAGCTTTCTTT. Its protein product is CASSESQGWTEAFF. The V call is TRBV2, the J call TRBJ1-1; possibly TRBD1 for D (6 bases). V lost 2 bases, J lost 5 bases, and 12 bases lay in between. CDR3 length: 14 residues. Germline CDR1 reads SNHLY; CDR2 reads FYNNEI.

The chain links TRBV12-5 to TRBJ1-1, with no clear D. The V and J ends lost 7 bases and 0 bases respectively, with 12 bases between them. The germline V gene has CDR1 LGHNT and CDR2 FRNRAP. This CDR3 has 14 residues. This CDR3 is CASAKDGLNTEAFF. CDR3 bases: TGTGCTAGTGCTAAGGACGGGCTGAACACTGAAGCTTTCTTT.

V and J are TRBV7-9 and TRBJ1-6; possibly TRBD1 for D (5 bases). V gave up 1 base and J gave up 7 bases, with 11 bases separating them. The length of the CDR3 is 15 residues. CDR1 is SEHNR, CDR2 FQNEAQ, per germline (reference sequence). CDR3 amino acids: CASSLGGVLNSPLHF. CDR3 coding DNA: TGTGCCAGCAGCTTAGGAGGGGTACTAAATTCACCCCTCCACTTT.

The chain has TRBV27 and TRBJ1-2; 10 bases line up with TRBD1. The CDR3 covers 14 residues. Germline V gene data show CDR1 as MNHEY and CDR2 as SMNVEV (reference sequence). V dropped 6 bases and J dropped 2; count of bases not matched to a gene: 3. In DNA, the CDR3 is TGTGCCAGCAGGGGACAGGGGATCAACTATGGCTACACCTTC. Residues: CASRGQGINYGYTF.

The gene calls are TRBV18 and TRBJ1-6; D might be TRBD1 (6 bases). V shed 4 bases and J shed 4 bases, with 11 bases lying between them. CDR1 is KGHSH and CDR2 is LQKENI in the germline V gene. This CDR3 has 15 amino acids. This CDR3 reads CASSQGGHYNSPLHF. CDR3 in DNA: TGTGCCAGCTCACAAGGGGGACATTATAATTCACCCCTCCACTTT.